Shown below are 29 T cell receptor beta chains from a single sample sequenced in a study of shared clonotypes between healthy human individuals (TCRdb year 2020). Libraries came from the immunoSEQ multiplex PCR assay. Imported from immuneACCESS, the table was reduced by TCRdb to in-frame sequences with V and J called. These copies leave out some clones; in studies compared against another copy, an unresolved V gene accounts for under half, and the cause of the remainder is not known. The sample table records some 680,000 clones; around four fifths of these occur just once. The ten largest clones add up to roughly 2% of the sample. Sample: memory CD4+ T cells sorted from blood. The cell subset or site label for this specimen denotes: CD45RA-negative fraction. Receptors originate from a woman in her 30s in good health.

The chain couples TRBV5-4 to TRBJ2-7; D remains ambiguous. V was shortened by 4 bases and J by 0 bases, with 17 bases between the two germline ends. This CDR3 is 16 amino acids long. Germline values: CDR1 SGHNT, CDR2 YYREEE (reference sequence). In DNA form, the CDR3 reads TGTGCCAGCAGCCCCACCAATTGGGTGAACTCCTACGAGCAGTACTTC. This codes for CASSPTNWVNSYEQYF.

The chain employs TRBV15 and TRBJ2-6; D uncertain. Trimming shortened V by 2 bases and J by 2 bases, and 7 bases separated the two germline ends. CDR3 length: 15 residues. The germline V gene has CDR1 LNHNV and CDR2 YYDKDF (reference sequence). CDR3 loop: CATSRRQPGANVLTF. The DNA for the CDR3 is TGTGCCACCAGCAGAAGACAACCTGGGGCCAACGTCCTGACTTTC.

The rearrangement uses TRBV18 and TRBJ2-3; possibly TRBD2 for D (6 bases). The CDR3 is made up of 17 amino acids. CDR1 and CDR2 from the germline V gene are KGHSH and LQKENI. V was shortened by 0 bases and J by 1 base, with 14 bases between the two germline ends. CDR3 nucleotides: TGTGCCAGCTCACCACCGACGGCCCCGGGGGGCACAGATACGCAGTATTTT. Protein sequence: CASSPPTAPGGTDTQYF.

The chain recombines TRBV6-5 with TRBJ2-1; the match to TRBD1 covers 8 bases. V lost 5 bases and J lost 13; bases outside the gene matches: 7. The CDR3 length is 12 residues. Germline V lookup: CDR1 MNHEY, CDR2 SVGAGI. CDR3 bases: TGTGCCAGCAGTCGACCAGGGGGCGGACAGTTCTTC. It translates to CASSRPGGGQFF.

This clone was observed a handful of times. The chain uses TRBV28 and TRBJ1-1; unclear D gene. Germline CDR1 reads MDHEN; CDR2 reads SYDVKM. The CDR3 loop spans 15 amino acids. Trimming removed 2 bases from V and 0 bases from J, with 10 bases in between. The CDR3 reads CASSLPGIMNTEAFF. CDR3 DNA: TGTGCCAGCAGTTTACCGGGGATCATGAACACTGAAGCTTTCTTT.

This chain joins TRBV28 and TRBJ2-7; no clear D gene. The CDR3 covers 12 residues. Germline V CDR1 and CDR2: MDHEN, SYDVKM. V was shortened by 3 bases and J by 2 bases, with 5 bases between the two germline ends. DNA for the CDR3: TGTGCCAGCAGTTTTAACCCCTACGAGCAGTACTTC. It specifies CASSFNPYEQYF.

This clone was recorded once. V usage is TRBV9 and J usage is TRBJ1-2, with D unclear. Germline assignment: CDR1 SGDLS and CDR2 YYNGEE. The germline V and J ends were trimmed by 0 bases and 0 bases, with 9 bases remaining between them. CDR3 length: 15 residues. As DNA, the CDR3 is TGTGCCAGCAGCGTAGCTTCGGCATCTAACTATGGCTACACCTTC. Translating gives CASSVASASNYGYTF.

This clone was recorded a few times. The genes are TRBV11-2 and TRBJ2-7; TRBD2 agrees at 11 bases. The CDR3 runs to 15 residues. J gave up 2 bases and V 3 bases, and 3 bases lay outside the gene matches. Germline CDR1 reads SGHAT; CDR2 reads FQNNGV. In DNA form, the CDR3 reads TGTGCCAGCAGCTTGACTAGCGGGGATACCTACGAGCAGTACTTC. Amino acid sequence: CASSLTSGDTYEQYF.

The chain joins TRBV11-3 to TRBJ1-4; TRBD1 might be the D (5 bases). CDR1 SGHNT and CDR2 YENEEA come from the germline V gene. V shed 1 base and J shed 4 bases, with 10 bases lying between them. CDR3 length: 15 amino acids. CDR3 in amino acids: CASSLGLQVNEKLFF. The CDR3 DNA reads TGTGCCAGCAGCTTAGGGTTACAGGTTAATGAAAAACTGTTTTTT.

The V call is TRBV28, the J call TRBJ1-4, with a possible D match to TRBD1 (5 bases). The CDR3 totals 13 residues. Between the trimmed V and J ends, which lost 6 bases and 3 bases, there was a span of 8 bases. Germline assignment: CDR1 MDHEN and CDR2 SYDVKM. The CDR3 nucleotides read TGTGCCAGCAGCGGGGGGGCTAATGAAAAACTGTTTTTT. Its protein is CASSGGANEKLFF.

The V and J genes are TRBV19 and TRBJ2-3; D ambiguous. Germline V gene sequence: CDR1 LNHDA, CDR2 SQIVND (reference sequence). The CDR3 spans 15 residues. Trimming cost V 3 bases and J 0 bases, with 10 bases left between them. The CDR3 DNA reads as TGTGCCAGTAGTATTAGGCGTTATAGCACAGATACGCAGTATTTT. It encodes CASSIRRYSTDTQYF. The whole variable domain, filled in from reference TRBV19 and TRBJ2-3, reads DGGITQSPKYLFRKEGQNVTLSCEQNLNHDAMYWYRQDPGQGLRLIYYSQIVNDFQKGDIAEGYSVSREKKESFPLTVTSAQKNPTAFYLCASSIRRYSTDTQYFGPGTRLTVL.

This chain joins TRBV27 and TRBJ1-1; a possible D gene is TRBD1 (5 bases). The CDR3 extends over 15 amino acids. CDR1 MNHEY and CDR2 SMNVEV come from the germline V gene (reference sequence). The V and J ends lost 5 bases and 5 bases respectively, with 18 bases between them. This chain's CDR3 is CASSPSTGTGTEAFF. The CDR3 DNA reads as TGTGCCAGCAGTCCAAGTACCGGGACCGGGACTGAAGCTTTCTTT.

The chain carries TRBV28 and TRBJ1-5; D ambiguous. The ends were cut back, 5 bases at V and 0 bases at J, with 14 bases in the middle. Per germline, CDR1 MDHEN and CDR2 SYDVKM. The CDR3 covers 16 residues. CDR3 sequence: CASSNRGRDSNQPQHF. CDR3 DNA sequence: TGTGCCAGCAGTAACCGTGGGAGGGATAGCAATCAGCCCCAGCATTTT.

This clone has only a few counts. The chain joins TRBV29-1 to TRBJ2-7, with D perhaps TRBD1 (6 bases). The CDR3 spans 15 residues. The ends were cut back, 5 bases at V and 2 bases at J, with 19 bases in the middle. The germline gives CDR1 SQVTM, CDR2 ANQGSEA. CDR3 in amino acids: CSVRVRGKPPYEQYF. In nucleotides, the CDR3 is TGCAGCGTTCGGGTTAGGGGGAAACCACCCTACGAGCAGTACTTC.

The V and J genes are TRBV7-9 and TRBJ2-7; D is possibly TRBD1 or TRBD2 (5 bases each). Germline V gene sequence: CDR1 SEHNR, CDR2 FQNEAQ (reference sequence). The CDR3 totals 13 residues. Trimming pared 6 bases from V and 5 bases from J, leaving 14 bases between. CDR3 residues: CASRLTGTDEQYF. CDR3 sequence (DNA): TGTGCCAGCAGGCTCACCGGGACCGACGAGCAGTACTTC.

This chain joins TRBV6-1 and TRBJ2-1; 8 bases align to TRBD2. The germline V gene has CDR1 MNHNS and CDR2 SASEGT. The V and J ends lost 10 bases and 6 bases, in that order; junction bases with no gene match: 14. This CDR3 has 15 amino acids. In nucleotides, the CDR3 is TGTGCCATCCGATCAAGGGGGACTAGTCCCAATGAGCAGTTCTTC. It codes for CAIRSRGTSPNEQFF.

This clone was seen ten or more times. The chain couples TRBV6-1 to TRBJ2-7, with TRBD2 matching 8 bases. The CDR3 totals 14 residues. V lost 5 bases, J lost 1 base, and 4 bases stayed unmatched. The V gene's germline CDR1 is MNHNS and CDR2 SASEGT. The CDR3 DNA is TGTGCCAGCAGTCCGCGGGGGGAGTCCTACGAGCAGTACTTC. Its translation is CASSPRGESYEQYF.

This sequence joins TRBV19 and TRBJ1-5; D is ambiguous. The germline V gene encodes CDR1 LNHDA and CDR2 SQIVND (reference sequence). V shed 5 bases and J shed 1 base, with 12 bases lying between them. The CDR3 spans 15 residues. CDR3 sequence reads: CASSVPGQSNQPQHF. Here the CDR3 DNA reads TGTGCCAGTAGTGTTCCGGGCCAAAGCAATCAGCCCCAGCATTTT.

CDR3 protein: CASSVFAGETYEQYF. The CDR3 region has the DNA TGTGCCAGCAGCGTATTTGCGGGGGAGACCTACGAGCAGTACTTC. The V call is TRBV9, the J call TRBJ2-7; TRBD2 agrees at 7 bases. CDR3 size: 15 residues. Germline V gives CDR1 SGDLS, CDR2 YYNGEE. V gave up 1 base and J gave up 2 bases; unmatched junction bases: 6. The complete variable domain, with remaining parts taken from reference TRBV9 and TRBJ2-7, reads DSGVTQTPKHLITATGQRVTLRCSPRSGDLSVYWYQQSLDQGLQFLIQYYNGEERAKGNILERFSAQQFPDLHSELNLSSLELGDSALYFCASSVFAGETYEQYFGPGTRLTVT.

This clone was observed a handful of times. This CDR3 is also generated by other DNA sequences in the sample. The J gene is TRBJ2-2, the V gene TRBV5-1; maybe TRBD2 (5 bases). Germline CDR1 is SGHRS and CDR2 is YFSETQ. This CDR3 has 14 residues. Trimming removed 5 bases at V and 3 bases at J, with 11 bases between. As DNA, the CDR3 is TGCGCCAGCAGTAGTCTAGCCGACACCGGGGAGCTGTTTTTT. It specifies CASSSLADTGELFF.

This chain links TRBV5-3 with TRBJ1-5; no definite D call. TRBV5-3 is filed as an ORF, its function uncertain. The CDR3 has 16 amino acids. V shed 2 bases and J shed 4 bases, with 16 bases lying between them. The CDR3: CARSLKLRERNQPQHF. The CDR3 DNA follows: TGTGCCAGAAGCTTAAAGCTTAGGGAAAGAAATCAGCCCCAGCATTTT.

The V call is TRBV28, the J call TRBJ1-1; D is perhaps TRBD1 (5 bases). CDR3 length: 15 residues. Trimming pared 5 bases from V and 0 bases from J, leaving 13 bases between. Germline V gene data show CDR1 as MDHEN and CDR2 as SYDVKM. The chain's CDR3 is CASSGPDRLNTEAFF. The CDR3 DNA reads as TGTGCCAGCAGTGGGCCCGACAGACTGAACACTGAAGCTTTCTTT. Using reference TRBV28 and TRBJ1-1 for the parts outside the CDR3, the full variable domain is DVKVTQSSRYLVKRTGEKVFLECVQDMDHENMFWYRQDPGLGLRLIYFSYDVKMKEKGDIPEGYSVSREKKERFSLILESASTNQTSMYLCASSGPDRLNTEAFFGQGTRLTVV.

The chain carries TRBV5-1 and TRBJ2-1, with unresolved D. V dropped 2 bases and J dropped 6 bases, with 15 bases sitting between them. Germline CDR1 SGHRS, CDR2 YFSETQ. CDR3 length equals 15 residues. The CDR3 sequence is CASSLGQAGSNEQFF. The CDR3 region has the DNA TGCGCCAGCAGCTTAGGGCAGGCCGGCAGCAATGAGCAGTTCTTC.

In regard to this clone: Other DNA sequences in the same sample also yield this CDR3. CDR3 residues: CASRVGSYNEQFF. The CDR3 nucleotides read TGTGCCAGCAGGGTTGGCTCCTACAATGAGCAGTTCTTC. The chain is built from TRBV28 and TRBJ2-1; D gene unclear. The CDR3 consists of 13 residues. Trimming removed 6 bases at V and 0 bases at J, with 6 bases between. The germline CDR1 and CDR2 sequences are MDHEN and SYDVKM.

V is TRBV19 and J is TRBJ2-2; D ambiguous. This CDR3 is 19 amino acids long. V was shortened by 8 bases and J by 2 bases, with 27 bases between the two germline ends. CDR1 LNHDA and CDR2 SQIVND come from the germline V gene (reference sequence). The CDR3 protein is CASLNEASLQIPNTGELFF. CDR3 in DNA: TGTGCCAGTTTGAACGAGGCCAGCCTCCAAATACCTAACACCGGGGAGCTGTTTTTT.

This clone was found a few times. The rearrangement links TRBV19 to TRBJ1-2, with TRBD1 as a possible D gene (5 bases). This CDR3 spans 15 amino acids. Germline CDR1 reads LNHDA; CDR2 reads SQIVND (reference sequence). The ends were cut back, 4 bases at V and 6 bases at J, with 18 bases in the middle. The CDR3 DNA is TGTGCCAGTAGTAGCTATCCGCGGCAGGGTCATGGCTACACCTTC. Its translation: CASSSYPRQGHGYTF.

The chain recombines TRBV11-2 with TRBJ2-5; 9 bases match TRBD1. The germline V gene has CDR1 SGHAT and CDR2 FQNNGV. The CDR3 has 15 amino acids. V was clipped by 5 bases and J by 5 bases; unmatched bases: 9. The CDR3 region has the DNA TGTGCCAGCAGCCAAAACAGGGGGCAGGGGGAGACCCAGTACTTC. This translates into CASSQNRGQGETQYF.

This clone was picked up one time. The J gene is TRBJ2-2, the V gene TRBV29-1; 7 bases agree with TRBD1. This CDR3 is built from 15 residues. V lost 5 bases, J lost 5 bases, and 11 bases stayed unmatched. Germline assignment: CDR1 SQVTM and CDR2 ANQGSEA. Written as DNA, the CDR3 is TGCAGCGTTTTAAGGGGGCGGCCAGGGACCGGGGAGCTGTTTTTT. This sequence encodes CSVLRGRPGTGELFF.

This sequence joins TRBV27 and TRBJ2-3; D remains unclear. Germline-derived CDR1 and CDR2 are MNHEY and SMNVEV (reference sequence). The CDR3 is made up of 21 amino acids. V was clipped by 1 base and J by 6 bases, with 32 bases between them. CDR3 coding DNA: TGTGCCAGCAGTTTATTTGGGGTTAAAGTCCAATGGGGTATAAACTCGGATACGCAGTATTTT. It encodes CASSLFGVKVQWGINSDTQYF.